This TCR beta chain was recovered during a study of cytomegalovirus exposure and HLA in healthy donors. CDR3 length: 13 amino acids. Trimming cost V 5 bases and J 11 bases; bases outside gene matches: 9. Germline V lookup: CDR1 SGHTA, CDR2 FQGNSA. As regards this clone: What it binds is unknown.

Study outcomes and limitations: Most TCR sequences were rare, but some public TCRs occurred in many donors.

The PCR was carried out with 60 Vbeta primers and 13 Jbeta primers. In the original processing: A follow-up analysis tallied tens of millions of unique TCR beta chains, roughly 10 million shared. Sequenced by immunoSEQ multiplex PCR; TCRdb stores in-frame clones only, minus some. V and J calls and clone size are those listed in that table; D and trimming were worked out from the DNA. The top ten hold around 4.1% of the sample, which has roughly 140,000 clones, 75% to 90% seen once. Source material: PBMCs. The V gene is TRBV7-2, the J gene TRBJ1-1; 9 bases match TRBD1. The source of this sequence is a man aged 35-49 years in good health and CMV-seronegative. The CDR3 is CASSRDRVSRAFF. As DNA, the CDR3 is TGTGCCAGCAGCAGGGACAGGGTATCAAGGGCTTTCTTT. The entire variable domain, with the rest obtained from reference TRBV7-2 and TRBJ1-1, is as follows: GAGVSQSPSNKVTEKGKDVELRCDPISGHTALYWYRQSLGQGLEFLIYFQGNSAPDKSGLPSDRFSAERTGGSVSTLTIQRTQQEDSAVYLCASSRDRVSRAFFGQGTRLTVV.